The 31 T cell receptor beta chains presented below share a single source sample, sequenced in a study of shared clonotypes between healthy human individuals. The table came from immunoSEQ multiplex PCR; TCRdb's copy has only in-frame clones and leaves some out. Here the sample spans 1 million to 1.2 million clones, 70% to 80% being singletons. The sequencing sample was made of memory CD4+ T cells from PBMCs. As to subset: CD45RA-negative fraction. These receptors were collected from a man between 18 and 35 years old in good health. Some clones in this sample may be carry-over from other donors' samples.

This clone was counted once. This specimen includes other DNA sequences encoding the same CDR3. The gene calls are TRBV5-1 and TRBJ2-5, with D unclear. The CDR3 consists of 14 residues. The germline gives CDR1 SGHRS, CDR2 YFSETQ. V was clipped by 0 bases and J by 2 bases, with 8 bases between them. The CDR3: CASSLEGGQETQYF. CDR3 coding DNA: TGCGCCAGCAGCTTGGAGGGCGGACAAGAGACCCAGTACTTC. The full variable domain, with the rest looked up from reference TRBV5-1 and TRBJ2-5, is KAGVTQTPRYLIKTRGQQVTLSCSPISGHRSVSWYQQTPGQGLQFLFEYFSETQRNKGNFPGRFSGRQFSNSRSEMNVSTLELGDSALYLCASSLEGGQETQYFGPGTRLLVL.

Only one count was recorded for this clone. The rearrangement links TRBV5-1 to TRBJ1-1; a possible D gene is TRBD1 (6 bases). Germline V gene data show CDR1 as SGHRS and CDR2 as YFSETQ. This CDR3 region has 14 residues. V was cut by 4 bases and J by 5 bases, with 15 bases left in between. The CDR3 bases are TGCGCCAGCAGCACCCAAAGGGGGGGAACTGAAGCTTTCTTT. Translated: CASSTQRGGTEAFF.

CDR3 in amino acids: CASSRAGGGNYEQYF. CDR3 nucleotides: TGTGCCAGCTCCCGAGCGGGAGGGGGGAATTACGAGCAGTACTTC. The chain joins TRBV18 to TRBJ2-7, with TRBD2 matching over 10 bases. The CDR3 consists of 15 residues. V shed 6 bases and J 4 bases; nucleotides not matched to a gene: 9. In germline, CDR1 is KGHSH, CDR2 LQKENI.

The table lists this clone with a few counts. The chain couples TRBV6-5 to TRBJ2-2; maybe TRBD1 (6 bases). Deletions cut 6 bases from V and 2 bases from J, with 10 bases between. CDR1 MNHEY and CDR2 SVGAGI come from the germline V gene. This CDR3 has 14 residues. CDR3 sequence: CASRQGLNTGELFF. The CDR3 bases are TGTGCCAGCAGACAGGGTCTAAACACCGGGGAGCTGTTTTTT.

A few counts support this clone. This chain uses TRBV12-5 with TRBJ2-1, with TRBD2 identical over 7 bases. Trimming removed 0 bases from V and 3 bases from J; junction bases left unmatched: 5. This CDR3 spans 16 amino acids. The germline CDR1 and CDR2 sequences are LGHNT and FRNRAP. CDR3 amino acids: CASGLVGGRDYNEQFF. CDR3 coding DNA: TGTGCTAGTGGTTTGGTAGGAGGGAGGGACTACAATGAGCAGTTCTTC.

The J gene is TRBJ1-4, the V gene TRBV2; 7 bases line up with TRBD1. V dropped 5 bases and J dropped 8; count of bases not matched to a gene: 11. This CDR3 has 15 amino acids. Looked up from germline, CDR1 is SNHLY and CDR2 is FYNNEI. DNA of the CDR3: TGTGCCAGCAGTTCGGTTGGGACAGTCGGGGAAAAACTGTTTTTT. It codes for CASSSVGTVGEKLFF.

The chain carries TRBV7-3 and TRBJ2-2; D remains ambiguous. Germline V gene data show CDR1 as SGHTA and CDR2 as FQGTGA. Trimming cost V 5 bases and J 2 bases, with 15 bases left between them. The CDR3 covers 16 residues. The CDR3, as DNA: TGTGCCAGCAGCCCACGGAAGGGAAGAAACACCGGGGAGCTGTTTTTT. This translates into CASSPRKGRNTGELFF.

This chain joins TRBV7-6 and TRBJ2-1; D may be TRBD1 (6 bases). V dropped 0 bases and J dropped 11 bases, with 11 bases sitting between them. The CDR3 runs to 13 residues. Germline-derived CDR1 and CDR2 are SGHVS and FNYEAQ. CDR3 bases: TGTGCCAGCAGCTTAGCCGAAGGGGGAAAGCAGTTCTTC. Translated: CASSLAEGGKQFF.

The chain employs TRBV10-3 and TRBJ2-1, with TRBD2 matching 7 bases. CDR1 ENHRY and CDR2 SYGVKD come from the germline V gene. This CDR3 spans 19 amino acids. V shed 6 bases and J 5 bases; nucleotides not matched to a gene: 22. The CDR3 is CAISDVTRGGSLRNNEQFF. CDR3 nucleotide sequence: TGTGCCATCAGCGACGTAACTCGGGGCGGGAGCCTAAGAAACAATGAGCAGTTCTTC.

The chain joins TRBV5-1 to TRBJ2-5; 8 nucleotides line up with TRBD2. CDR3 length: 17 residues. Trimming took 3 bases from V and 5 from J; bases not matched to a gene: 15. Germline V gene sequence: CDR1 SGHRS, CDR2 YFSETQ. The CDR3 protein is CASSSLFSGSKGETQYF. In DNA form, the CDR3 reads TGCGCCAGCAGCTCGCTTTTCAGCGGGAGTAAAGGGGAGACCCAGTACTTC.

This clone occurred once. The genes are TRBV19 and TRBJ2-7; D is perhaps TRBD1 (5 bases). With 5 bases removed from V and 2 bases from J, the gap between germline ends came to 10 bases. Germline assignment: CDR1 LNHDA and CDR2 SQIVND (reference sequence). The CDR3 is 13 residues long. The CDR3 here is CASSARQTYEQYF. The CDR3 bases are TGTGCCAGTAGTGCGAGACAGACCTACGAGCAGTACTTC.

The chain is built from TRBV5-1 and TRBJ2-5, with unresolved D. The germline V gene has CDR1 SGHRS and CDR2 YFSETQ. The CDR3 totals 13 residues. The V end was cut by 4 bases, the J end by 0 bases, with 7 bases between. The CDR3 DNA reads as TGCGCCAGCAGCAAGGTCGACCAAGAGACCCAGTACTTC. Its translation: CASSKVDQETQYF.

This chain uses TRBV18 with TRBJ2-7, with unresolved D. This CDR3 has 14 amino acids. Germline-derived CDR1 and CDR2 are KGHSH and LQKENI. The V end lost 0 bases, the J end lost 2 bases, and 8 bases lay between the germline ends. CDR3 amino acids: CASSPPNGPYEQYF. CDR3 in DNA: TGTGCCAGCTCACCACCTAACGGTCCCTACGAGCAGTACTTC.

The count of this clone is one. This chain connects TRBV23-1 to TRBJ1-4; the D gene is possibly TRBD1 (6 bases). TRBV23-1 is filed as an ORF, its function uncertain. This CDR3 is 15 amino acids long. V dropped 6 bases and J dropped 7 bases, with 18 bases sitting between them. CDR3 nucleotides: TGCGCCAGCAGCCGAAACGGGGGGCAAGGTGAAAAACTGTTTTTT. Amino acid sequence: CASSRNGGQGEKLFF.

The chain combines TRBV2 with TRBJ2-6; possibly TRBD1 or TRBD2 for D (5 bases each). The CDR3 is 14 residues long. The V end lost 8 bases, the J end lost 3 bases, and 11 bases lay between the germline ends. Germline values: CDR1 SNHLY, CDR2 FYNNEI. DNA for the CDR3: TGTGCCAGCCGAGGGGCGGGTGGGGCCAACGTCCTGACTTTC. This translates into CASRGAGGANVLTF.

This clone showed up just once. The rearrangement uses TRBV7-9 and TRBJ2-7; TRBD2 aligns across 9 bases. The V segment lost 5 bases and the J segment 4 bases; nucleotides outside the gene matches: 9. CDR1 is SEHNR and CDR2 is FQNEAQ in the germline V gene (reference sequence). This CDR3 contains 15 residues. CDR3 amino acids: CASSQSGRILYEQYF. CDR3 DNA: TGTGCCAGCAGCCAAAGCGGGAGGATCCTATACGAGCAGTACTTC.

The rearrangement uses TRBV28 and TRBJ2-7, with D possibly being TRBD2 (5 bases). The CDR3 loop spans 14 amino acids. V shed 7 bases and J shed 2 bases, with 15 bases lying between them. The germline CDR1 and CDR2 sequences are MDHEN and SYDVKM. CDR3 DNA sequence: TGTGCCAGCAAAAGTGCCGGGAACCCCTACGAGCAGTACTTC. It specifies CASKSAGNPYEQYF.

This clone was seen only once. At one of its ends the junction is not consistent with the germline gene, which may arise from a read error. This sequence joins TRBV28 and TRBJ2-1, with a weak D call TRBD2 (5 bases). Germline V gives CDR1 MDHEN, CDR2 SYDVKM. This CDR3 is 15 amino acids long. This CDR3 is CASNLLGSRFSEQFF. DNA for the CDR3: TGTGCCAGCAATTTACTAGGGAGCCGCTTCAGTGAGCAGTTCTTC.

This sequence joins TRBV2 and TRBJ2-5, with 8 nucleotides matching TRBD2. CDR1 is SNHLY and CDR2 is FYNNEI in the germline V gene. V lost 4 bases and J lost 2; bases outside the gene matches: 6. The CDR3 runs to 15 residues. The CDR3 spells CASSGGLGLQETQYF. The DNA of the CDR3 is TGTGCCAGCAGTGGGGGACTAGGGCTACAAGAGACCCAGTACTTC.

The sample holds a few counts of this clone. The rearrangement joins TRBV29-1 to TRBJ2-7, with 10 bases that match TRBD2. Germline V lookup: CDR1 SQVTM, CDR2 ANQGSEA. The V gene end was trimmed by 1 base and the J gene end by 4 bases; junction bases not matched to a gene: 13. CDR3 size: 17 residues. CDR3: CSVEVAGLAWTGYEQYF. CDR3 sequence (DNA): TGCAGCGTTGAAGTTGCGGGACTAGCGTGGACTGGATACGAGCAGTACTTC.

This clone was seen a few times. The CDR3 DNA follows: TGTGCCAGCAGTGAACAGGGGGGCTCTGGCTACACCTTC. Its protein is CASSEQGGSGYTF. The V call is TRBV2, the J call TRBJ1-2; 7 positions agree with TRBD1. The CDR3 consists of 13 residues. Germline V CDR1 and CDR2: SNHLY, FYNNEI. Trimming took 2 bases from V and 7 from J; bases not matched to a gene: 4.

Details on this clone: A much larger clone differs by one base, so this may be a read error. The chain has TRBV4-1 and TRBJ2-5; the D gene is possibly TRBD2 (6 bases). The germline gives CDR1 MGHRA, CDR2 YSYEKL. CDR3 size: 14 residues. V lost 0 bases to trimming and J lost 1 base, with 6 bases between them. As DNA, the CDR3 is TGCGCCAGCAGCCAAGAGGGACTCCAAGAGACCCAGTACTTC. Its protein product is CASSQEGLQETQYF.

The chain couples TRBV5-4 to TRBJ2-1, with 7 bases lining up with TRBD2. Per germline, CDR1 SGHNT and CDR2 YYREEE (reference sequence). V lost 2 bases to trimming and J lost 4 bases; unmatched junction nucleotides: 6. The CDR3 loop spans 15 amino acids. DNA of the CDR3: TGTGCCAGCAGCTTCGGGGGGATGTATTACAATGAGCAGTTCTTC. Residues: CASSFGGMYYNEQFF.

The chain employs TRBV5-1 and TRBJ1-1; no clear D gene. The V and J ends lost 1 base and 9 bases respectively, with 25 bases between them. The germline CDR1 and CDR2 sequences are SGHRS and YFSETQ. There are 17 residues in the CDR3. Written as DNA, the CDR3 is TGCGCCAGCAGCTTGAACACGGGGAGCGGTAGCGTCGGCCAAGCTTTCTTT. It translates to CASSLNTGSGSVGQAFF.

This sequence joins TRBV7-8 and TRBJ2-7; D gene ambiguous. The CDR3 runs to 14 residues. Germline CDR1 is SGHVS and CDR2 is FQNEAQ. Trimming took off 7 bases at V and 2 bases at J, with 15 bases between the two ends. In DNA, the CDR3 is TGTGCCAGCACTCCGTTTGGGGTTCCCTACGAGCAGTACTTC. Its translation is CASTPFGVPYEQYF.

The chain has TRBV6-5 and TRBJ2-7; 7 positions agree with TRBD1. The CDR3 runs 14 residues. Germline values: CDR1 MNHEY, CDR2 SVGAGI. V was clipped by 6 bases and J by 2 bases; unmatched bases: 7. Here the CDR3 reads CASRAPGQPYEQYF. In DNA form, the CDR3 reads TGTGCCAGCAGGGCTCCGGGACAGCCCTACGAGCAGTACTTC.

This clone showed up just a few times. This rearrangement joins TRBV28 to TRBJ1-4, with unresolved D. V lost 3 bases and J 8 bases, leaving 13 bases between the germline ends. The V gene's germline CDR1 is MDHEN and CDR2 SYDVKM. There are 14 residues in the CDR3. This chain's CDR3 is CASSFSGVGEKLFF. The DNA for the CDR3 is TGTGCCAGCAGTTTCAGTGGAGTAGGGGAAAAACTGTTTTTT. Combining the CDR3 with reference TRBV28 and TRBJ1-4 gives the whole variable domain DVKVTQSSRYLVKRTGEKVFLECVQDMDHENMFWYRQDPGLGLRLIYFSYDVKMKEKGDIPEGYSVSREKKERFSLILESASTNQTSMYLCASSFSGVGEKLFFGSGTQLSVL.

The chain combines TRBV7-2 with TRBJ1-2; tentatively, D is TRBD1 (6 bases). Trimming stripped 1 base from V and 8 bases from J, with 11 bases between. CDR1 and CDR2 from the germline V gene are SGHTA and FQGNSA. The CDR3 runs 13 residues. CDR3 sequence (DNA): TGTGCCAGCAGCTTAGTCCCGGGGGGCGGCTACACCTTC. Translation: CASSLVPGGGYTF.

The chain has TRBV11-3 and TRBJ2-7, with a weak D call TRBD2 (7 bases). The V end lost 11 bases, the J end lost 3 bases, and 14 bases lay between the germline ends. The germline V gene has CDR1 SGHNT and CDR2 YENEEA. The CDR3 loop spans 12 amino acids. Here the CDR3 DNA reads TGTGCCGCCTGGGGGGGCGGCTACGAGCAGTACTTC. Translated, it gives CAAWGGGYEQYF.

This chain links TRBV28 with TRBJ2-7, with D perhaps being TRBD1 or TRBD2 (5 bases each). V gave up 6 bases and J gave up 1 base, with 16 bases separating them. CDR1 and CDR2 (germline): MDHEN, SYDVKM. This CDR3 is 15 amino acids long. CDR3 protein: CASSRPRDGSYEQYF. CDR3 DNA: TGTGCCAGCAGCCGACCTCGGGACGGGTCCTACGAGCAGTACTTC.

CDR3 sequence: CASSSGTVDSYNEQFF. As DNA, the CDR3 is TGCGCCAGCAGCTCCGGGACAGTCGACTCCTACAATGAGCAGTTCTTC. This chain joins TRBV5-1 and TRBJ2-1; 7 bases match TRBD1. With V trimmed by 3 bases and J by 0 bases, 6 bases remained unmatched. Per germline, CDR1 SGHRS and CDR2 YFSETQ. The CDR3 spans 16 residues. The full variable domain, in which reference TRBV5-1 and TRBJ2-1 provide the parts outside the CDR3, is KAGVTQTPRYLIKTRGQQVTLSCSPISGHRSVSWYQQTPGQGLQFLFEYFSETQRNKGNFPGRFSGRQFSNSRSEMNVSTLELGDSALYLCASSSGTVDSYNEQFFGPGTRLTVL.